A selection of T cell receptor beta chains follows, all from one sample in a study of sequential checkpoint blockade in melanoma. TCRdb keeps only in-frame clones here, not all; method: immunoSEQ multiplex PCR. The repertoire holds 17,000 or so clones, with less than 75% as singletons. Sequenced here: CD8+ T cells sorted from blood (inferred from file names), sampled from a patient given nivolumab and ipilimumab in sequence. All receptors derive from a human donor with melanoma. CDR3s include the opening cysteine and the closing phenylalanine or tryptophan. Fields, in order: clone size, J gene, V gene, D gene, CDR3 DNA, CDR3 protein. The D gene is left open where the match is weak. Only some rows state a clone size, as once, few, many or a class for expanded clones.

>.|TRBJ1-5|TRBV19|TRBD1
TGTGCCAGTAGTAGCCGCGCAGGGGGCTACTATAGCAATCAGCCCCAGCATTTT
CASSSRAGGYYSNQPQHF
>large|TRBJ2-1|TRBV7-8|TRBD2
TGTGCCAGCAGCTTAGAGGCTAGCGGGAGACCCTACAATGAGCAGTTCTTC
CASSLEASGRPYNEQFF
>.|TRBJ2-2|TRBV4-3|TRBD2
TGCGCCAGAAGAGCGGGGAAGCGGGACACCGGGGAGCTGTTTTTT
CARRAGKRDTGELFF
>.|TRBJ1-3|TRBV9|TRBD1
TGTGCCAGCAGCCCAAACAGGGGAAATGGAAACACCATATATTTT
CASSPNRGNGNTIYF
>.|TRBJ2-1|TRBV29-1|TRBD1
TGCAGCGTTCTCACAGGGGACCACCATGAGCAGTTCTTC
CSVLTGDHHEQFF
>.|TRBJ1-6|TRBV27|.
TGTGCCAGCAGTTTAAGGGGGGGGCGTAGGGCGAGCTCCTATAATTCACCCCTCCACTTT
CASSLRGGRRASSYNSPLHF
>.|TRBJ2-1|TRBV6-6|.
TGTGCCAGCAGCAGCGCCGGGAACAGCGCCTACAATGAGCAGTTCTTC
CASSSAGNSAYNEQFF
>.|TRBJ1-2|TRBV4-3|TRBD1
TGCGCCAGCAGCCCCGGACAGGGCCTCGGTATTGGCGGCTACACCTTC
CASSPGQGLGIGGYTF
>.|TRBJ1-1|TRBV12-5|.
TGTGCTAGTGGTTTGACATCTGAAGCTTTCTTT
CASGLTSEAFF
>once|TRBJ1-1|TRBV12-1|.
TGTGCCAGCAGCTCTGGGACAGACAACACTGAAGCTTTCTTT
CASSSGTDNTEAFF
>.|TRBJ2-1|TRBV27|TRBD2
TGTGCCAGCAGTTCTCAACCGGGACTAGCCAATGAGCAGTTCTTC
CASSSQPGLANEQFF
>.|TRBJ2-1|TRBV6-4|.
TGTGCCAGCAGTGATAACTCCTACAATGAGCAGTTCTTC
CASSDNSYNEQFF
>.|TRBJ2-1|TRBV14|.
TGTGCCAGCAGCAAATCCGGGGGAAGAAGGTACAATGAGCAGTTCTTC
CASSKSGGRRYNEQFF
>.|TRBJ2-7|TRBV30|TRBD1
TGTGCCTGGAGTGTAGGACAGGGGGCTAGCGCCTACGAGCAGTACTTC
CAWSVGQGASAYEQYF
>.|TRBJ2-5|TRBV19|TRBD1
TGTGCCAGTCGCCCAGGGGGACCAGAACCCCAGTACTTC
CASRPGGPEPQYF
>.|TRBJ2-7|TRBV5-1|.
TGCGCCAGCAGCTTCAGTCAGGACGAGCAGTACTTC
CASSFSQDEQYF
>once|TRBJ2-1|TRBV27|.
TGTGCCAGCAGTATCGGGGGTTACAATGAGCAGTTCTTC
CASSIGGYNEQFF
>.|TRBJ2-5|TRBV27|.
TGTGCCAGCAGTCCCCTGACAATCTCAGAGACCCAGTACTTC
CASSPLTISETQYF
>.|TRBJ1-5|TRBV7-2|.
TGTGCCAGCAGTTCCAGGGTTGGGATCAATCAGCCCCAGCATTTT
CASSSRVGINQPQHF
>.|TRBJ2-1|TRBV5-4|.
TGTGCCAGCAGCTTGGGTTTGGACAAGACCTACAATGAGCAGTTCTTC
CASSLGLDKTYNEQFF
>once|TRBJ1-1|TRBV19|.
TGTGCCTCTAGGAAAGGGGACACTGAAGCTTTCTTT
CASRKGDTEAFF
>once|TRBJ2-1|TRBV9|TRBD2
TGTGCCAGCAGCGTAGGACTAGCGGAAAATGAGCAGTTCTTC
CASSVGLAENEQFF
>.|TRBJ1-2|TRBV4-2|TRBD1
TGTGCCAGCTGGACAGGGTATGGCTACACCTTC
CASWTGYGYTF
>once|TRBJ1-5|TRBV7-9|.
TGTGCCAGCAGTCATGACAGCCTTAATCAGCCCCAGCATTTT
CASSHDSLNQPQHF
>.|TRBJ2-7|TRBV6-5|TRBD1
TGTGCCAGCAGTTACAGGGACAGCCAAAGCTACGAGCAGTACTTC
CASSYRDSQSYEQYF
>.|TRBJ2-7|TRBV9|TRBD1
TGTGCCAGCAGCGTAGAGGACCGGGACAGGGGGCATAGGTACGAGCAGTACTTC
CASSVEDRDRGHRYEQYF
>.|TRBJ2-2|TRBV7-6|TRBD2
TGTGCCAGCAGCTTAGTGTCGCGGGACTATACGAACACCGGGGAGCTGTTTTTT
CASSLVSRDYTNTGELFF
>large|TRBJ2-1|TRBV10-3|TRBD2
TGTGCCATCGGGGGACTAGCGGACAATGAGCAGTTCTTC
CAIGGLADNEQFF
>medium-sized|TRBJ1-1|TRBV29-1|TRBD1
TGCAGCGTTGATGGGACAGGGTTTGAAGCTTTCTTT
CSVDGTGFEAFF
>.|TRBJ1-4|TRBV27|TRBD1
TGTGCCAGCAGTTCCCAGACAGGGGATGAAAAACTGTTTTTT
CASSSQTGDEKLFF
>few|TRBJ1-1|TRBV6-5|TRBD1
TGTGCCAGCAGAACAGGGGGCACTGAAGCTTTCTTT
CASRTGGTEAFF
>.|TRBJ2-3|TRBV4-1|.
TGCGCCAGCAGTTACAGGAGTGATAATGCTGGCACAGATACGCAGTATTTT
CASSYRSDNAGTDTQYF
>.|TRBJ1-5|TRBV2|TRBD1
TGTGCCAGCAGCATCCGGGACAGGGCTCAGCCCCAGCATTTT
CASSIRDRAQPQHF
>.|TRBJ1-1|TRBV7-9|.
TGTGCCAGCAGCCATTCTCCGGGACACCATGGGGACACTGAAGCTTTCTTT
CASSHSPGHHGDTEAFF
>.|TRBJ1-2|TRBV5-1|.
TGCGCCAGCAGCATTTGGACACAGAAAAACTATGGCTACACCTTC
CASSIWTQKNYGYTF
>few|TRBJ1-2|TRBV7-9|.
TGTGCCAGCAGCCCTGTGTGGGCCTATGGCTACACCTTC
CASSPVWAYGYTF
>.|TRBJ2-3|TRBV15|.
TGTGCCACGAGACTAGATAGCACAGATACGCAGTATTTT
CATRLDSTDTQYF
>.|TRBJ2-5|TRBV9|.
TGTGCCAGCAGCGTAGCAGGCAAGACCCAGTACTTC
CASSVAGKTQYF
>.|TRBJ2-5|TRBV7-9|.
TGTGCCAGCAGCAACTCCGGGGCCCAGGAGGGGACCCAGTACTTC
CASSNSGAQEGTQYF
>.|TRBJ1-2|TRBV27|TRBD1
TGTGCCAGCAGTTTGTTGGGGACAGGGAATGGTGTAGGCTACACCTTC
CASSLLGTGNGVGYTF
>.|TRBJ2-3|TRBV7-8|.
TGTGCCAGCACTTACATTAGCACAGATACGCAGTATTTT
CASTYISTDTQYF
>.|TRBJ2-1|TRBV27|TRBD2
TGTGCCAGCAGTTTATCCTCAGCGGGGGGGAACAATGAGCAGTTCTTC
CASSLSSAGGNNEQFF
>few|TRBJ2-7|TRBV5-6|.
TGTGCCAGCAGTGACAGCCAGGGGGGCTCCTACGAGCAGTACTTC
CASSDSQGGSYEQYF
>.|TRBJ2-5|TRBV9|TRBD1
TGTGCCAGCAGCGTAGGGGGACAGGGGGCACAGGAGCAGTACTTC
CASSVGGQGAQEQYF
>few|TRBJ2-7|TRBV5-5|TRBD1
TGTGCCAGCAGCTTATACCGGGACAGGGGATACGAGCAGTACTTC
CASSLYRDRGYEQYF
>.|TRBJ2-2|TRBV2|TRBD1
TGTGCCAGCAGTGAACGGACAGGGGTTGCCGGGGAGCTGTTTTTT
CASSERTGVAGELFF
>.|TRBJ2-2|TRBV5-6|.
TGTGCCAGCAGCTTGTGGGCCACGAACACCGGGGAGCTGTTTTTT
CASSLWATNTGELFF
>.|TRBJ2-1|TRBV9|.
TGTGCCAGCAGCGCTAGTGTTGAGCAGTTCTTC
CASSASVEQFF
>.|TRBJ1-1|TRBV7-9|.
TGTGCCAGCAGCGCCCTGGTCGGGGGTGAAGCTTTCTTT
CASSALVGGEAFF
>.|TRBJ2-3|TRBV9|TRBD2
TGTGCCAGCAGTGACTTCTCCGGGACTAGCAGACCTTACACAGATACGCAGTATTTT
CASSDFSGTSRPYTDTQYF
>once|TRBJ2-4|TRBV28|.
TGTGCCAGCAGTTTTATTGCGGCGGGAGCCAAAAACATTCAGTACTTC
CASSFIAAGAKNIQYF
>.|TRBJ1-5|TRBV4-1|.
TGCGCCAGCAGCCAAGATTGGGCTAGCAATCAGCCCCAGCATTTT
CASSQDWASNQPQHF
>.|TRBJ1-2|TRBV6-5|.
TGTGCCAGCAGTTACTCCTCGGGGGGGGGCGAAGGCTACACCTTC
CASSYSSGGGEGYTF